A single sample is the source of the 24 T cell receptor beta chains below, sequenced in a study of CD8+CD57+ T cells in acquired aplastic anemia. Profiling of TCR beta VDJ combinations and CDR3 sequences used genomic DNA as template. MiXCR, run by TCRdb on the reads, gives a single entry per CDR3 protein. The sample has about 140,000 distinct CDR3 sequences; roughly two fifths are singletons. Sequencing was carried out using sorted CD4+, CD8+, or CD8+CD57+ T cells (not recorded which) from PBMCs. The receptors here all came from a human donor in good health, serving as a control.

This clonotype appeared a single time. The J gene is TRBJ1-6, the V gene TRBV5-1; D is unclear. V lost 2 bases and J lost 5, with 11 bases in between. The CDR3 sequence is 15 residues long. Germline assignment: CDR1 SGHRS and CDR2 YFSETQ. The CDR3 here is CASSFSGPNNSPLHF. The CDR3 DNA is TGCGCCAGCAGCTTTTCAGGTCCCAATAATTCACCCCTCCACTTT.

At least ten counts were recorded for this clonotype. V gene TRBV12-3 or TRBV12-4 combines with J gene TRBJ1-6; D is possibly TRBD1 (5 bases). The ends were cut back, 5 bases at V and 9 bases at J, with 8 bases in the middle. The CDR3 covers 12 residues. The CDR3: CASSLQGSPLHF. CDR3 coding DNA: TGTGCCAGCAGTCTTCAGGGTTCACCCCTCCACTTT.

J is TRBJ2-5 and V is TRBV29-1, with 11 nucleotides matching TRBD2. J gave up 2 bases and V 8 bases, and 1 base lay outside the gene matches. CDR1 and CDR2 from the germline V gene are SQVTM and ANQGSEA. The CDR3 has 12 residues. CDR3 sequence reads: CSTSGGQETQYF. In DNA form, the CDR3 reads TGCAGCACTAGCGGGGGACAAGAGACCCAGTACTTC.

Comment on this clonotype: The CDR3 does not end in the conserved phenylalanine or tryptophan, so this is likely a read error. The chain joins TRBV6-5 to TRBJ2-7; 7 positions match TRBD2. Germline loops: CDR1 MNHEY, CDR2 SVGAGI. The CDR3 is 12 amino acids. The CDR3 spells CASSWAGDEQYL. The CDR3, as DNA: TGCGCCAGCAGTTGGGCGGGGGACGAGCAGTACCTC.

This clonotype was seen only once. The genes are TRBV11-2 and TRBJ1-6, with 10 bases fitting TRBD1. With 3 bases clipped from V and 6 bases from J, the junction kept 11 bases outside the gene matches. This CDR3 has 18 amino acids. Germline CDR1 SGHAT, CDR2 FQNNGV. The DNA of the CDR3 is TGTGCCAGCAGCTTCCGGACAGGGGGATTGAGGGTTAATTCACCCCTCCACTTT. This gives the protein CASSFRTGGLRVNSPLHF.

Only one count was recorded for this clonotype. The chain has TRBV19 and TRBJ1-6; D gene unclear. The germline gives CDR1 LNHDA, CDR2 SQIVND (reference sequence). The CDR3 runs 15 residues. The germline V and J ends were trimmed by 5 bases and 6 bases, with 14 bases remaining between them. Here the CDR3 DNA reads TGTGCCAGTAGTGAAGCGGGCCTCGTTAATTCACCCCTCCACTTT. It yields the protein CASSEAGLVNSPLHF.

A note on this clonotype: An end of the junction does not agree with germline; a read error may underlie this. The chain combines TRBV30 with TRBJ1-3, with 7 bases identical to TRBD1. Germline V CDR1 and CDR2: GTSNPN, SVGIG (reference sequence). This CDR3 is 19 amino acids long. CDR3 bases: TGTGCCTGGAGTGTACTGACAGGGTACACGATCGGGTCTGGAAACACCATATGTTTT. Amino acid sequence: CAWSVLTGYTIGSGNTICF.

This clonotype was recorded many times. This rearrangement joins TRBV9 to TRBJ2-2; D not certain. The CDR3 has 15 residues. V was cut by 0 bases and J by 4 bases, with 10 bases left in between. In germline, CDR1 is SGDLS, CDR2 YYNGEE. CDR3 sequence: CASSVGGISTGELFF. CDR3 in DNA: TGTGCCAGCAGCGTAGGGGGAATTAGCACCGGGGAGCTGTTTTTT. The full variable domain, with the rest looked up from reference TRBV9 and TRBJ2-2, is DSGVTQTPKHLITATGQRVTLRCSPRSGDLSVYWYQQSLDQGLQFLIQYYNGEERAKGNILERFSAQQFPDLHSELNLSSLELGDSALYFCASSVGGISTGELFFGEGSRLTVL.

This clonotype was counted ten times or more. J is TRBJ2-3 and V is TRBV11-2, with a weak D call TRBD2 (6 bases). V gave up 0 bases and J gave up 6 bases, with 13 bases separating them. The CDR3 has 15 residues. Germline V gene sequence: CDR1 SGHAT, CDR2 FQNNGV. The CDR3 here is CASSLDPGTADTQYF. DNA of the CDR3: TGTGCCAGCAGCTTAGACCCCGGGACTGCGGATACGCAGTATTTT.

The gene calls are TRBV7-9 and TRBJ2-7; 9 nucleotides agree with TRBD2. The junction had 13 bases not matched to a gene; V was cut back by 6 bases and J by 7 bases. The CDR3 covers 15 residues. The germline gives CDR1 SEHNR, CDR2 FQNEAQ (reference sequence). CDR3 DNA: TGTGCCAGCAGGCCAACGGCTAGCGGGATGGGTGAGCAGTACTTC. This sequence encodes CASRPTASGMGEQYF.

V usage is TRBV20-1 and J usage is TRBJ1-2; D unresolved. V shed 0 bases and J shed 6 bases, with 14 bases lying between them. The CDR3 is 14 amino acids. Germline CDR1 DFQATT, CDR2 SNEGSKA (reference sequence). The CDR3 DNA is TGCAGTGCTAGAGATGGGCTACGGGGTAATGGCTACACCTTC. Its translation: CSARDGLRGNGYTF.

V and J are TRBV24-1 and TRBJ1-2; D is ambiguous. This CDR3 spans 13 amino acids. The germline V gene encodes CDR1 KGHDR and CDR2 SFDVKD. The V gene lost 3 bases and the J gene lost 8 bases, with 12 bases spanning the gap. DNA of the CDR3: TGTGCCACCAGTGATACGCGGGAGGAGGGCTACACCTTC. Translating it yields CATSDTREEGYTF.

This clonotype was recorded at least ten times. The chain employs TRBV20-1 and TRBJ2-2; D uncertain. Trimming shortened V by 0 bases and J by 1 base, and 9 bases separated the two germline ends. Germline lookup yields CDR1 DFQATT and CDR2 SNEGSKA (reference sequence). The CDR3 is 15 amino acids. In DNA, the CDR3 is TGCAGTGCTAGAGACGAAAGAGGGAACACCGGGGAGCTGTTTTTT. This encodes CSARDERGNTGELFF.

This clonotype has more than one count but fewer than ten. A much larger clone is a single base away; this may be a read error. Since the CDR3 does not end with the conserved phenylalanine or tryptophan, this likely comes from a read error. The DNA of the CDR3 is TGTGCCAGCAGCGCCATACAGGGTATGAACACCGGGGAGCTGTTTTCT. The encoded protein is CASSAIQGMNTGELFS. The chain couples TRBV9 to TRBJ2-2; D is perhaps TRBD1 (6 bases). V was cut by 3 bases and J by 1 base, with 13 bases left in between. CDR1 and CDR2 (germline): SGDLS, YYNGEE. This CDR3 contains 16 residues.

Many counts were recorded for this clonotype. The rearrangement uses TRBV20-1 and TRBJ2-5; TRBD2 matches 10 bases. This CDR3 is 19 amino acids long. Germline V gene sequence: CDR1 DFQATT, CDR2 SNEGSKA (reference sequence). Trimming at V came to 0 bases and at J to 4 bases, leaving 17 bases not matched to a gene. CDR3 loop: CSARDLLGRLAGVGETQYF. The CDR3 DNA sequence: TGCAGTGCTAGAGACCTCCTCGGGAGGCTAGCGGGAGTCGGAGAGACCCAGTACTTC.

This clonotype was counted a single time. With a much larger clone just one base away, this may be a read error. The rearrangement joins TRBV2 to TRBJ1-1; 8 bases are a match to TRBD1. CDR1 and CDR2 from the germline V gene are SNHLY and FYNNEI. This CDR3 is built from 13 residues. CDR3 amino acids: CASSRQGINEASF. The DNA of the CDR3 is TGTGCCAGCAGTCGACAGGGGATTAATGAAGCTTCCTTT.

The table lists this clonotype with many counts. V gene TRBV10-3 combines with J gene TRBJ2-3, with TRBD2 matching 12 bases. V lost 0 bases and J lost 4; bases outside the gene matches: 5. The CDR3 extends over 17 amino acids. In germline, CDR1 is ENHRY, CDR2 SYGVKD. The DNA of the CDR3 is TGTGCCATCAGTGAGTCGAGGACTAGCGGGGACCCAGATACGCAGTATTTT. Its translation is CAISESRTSGDPDTQYF.

This clonotype has a count of ten or more. This chain joins TRBV3-1 and TRBJ2-3; D possibly corresponds to TRBD2 (6 bases). The germline V gene encodes CDR1 LGHDT and CDR2 YNNKEL (reference sequence). The CDR3 covers 14 residues. The germline V and J ends were trimmed by 0 bases and 8 bases, with 12 bases remaining between them. DNA of the CDR3: TGTGCCAGCAGCCAAGATGCGCGGGGAAGTACGCAGTATTTT. It codes for CASSQDARGSTQYF.

Many counts were recorded for this clonotype. V usage is TRBV20-1 and J usage is TRBJ1-5; D uncertain. V was shortened by 6 bases and J by 3 bases, with 12 bases between the two germline ends. Germline V CDR1 and CDR2: DFQATT, SNEGSKA (reference sequence). The CDR3 length is 13 residues. This CDR3 is CSAIYQPNQPQHF. Written as DNA, the CDR3 is TGCAGTGCCATCTACCAGCCCAATCAGCCCCAGCATTTT.

There are many counts of this clonotype. The V gene is TRBV3-1, the J gene TRBJ2-3; D is ambiguous. V was trimmed by 0 bases and J by 6 bases, leaving 7 bases between them. Germline loops: CDR1 LGHDT, CDR2 YNNKEL (reference sequence). This CDR3 is 13 amino acids long. CDR3 region: CASSQDLQDTQYF. The CDR3 nucleotides read TGTGCCAGCAGCCAAGACTTACAGGATACGCAGTATTTT.

This clonotype was counted many times. The chain is built from TRBV28 and TRBJ1-6, with 7 bases fitting TRBD1. Germline CDR1 and CDR2: MDHEN and SYDVKM. This CDR3 contains 16 residues. V lost 6 bases, J lost 2 bases, and 7 bases stayed unmatched. CDR3 sequence reads: CASSLDRDTYNSPLHF. DNA for the CDR3: TGTGCCAGCAGCTTAGACAGGGACACCTATAATTCACCCCTCCACTTT.

V and J are TRBV30 and TRBJ1-4, with a tentative D call TRBD1 (5 bases). Trimming shortened V by 7 bases and J by 11 bases, and 20 bases separated the two germline ends. The CDR3 loop spans 13 amino acids. In germline, CDR1 is GTSNPN, CDR2 SVGIG (reference sequence). This CDR3 reads CALGAAARGKLFF. The CDR3 nucleotides are TGTGCCTTAGGTGCAGCTGCCCGGGGGAAACTGTTTTTT. Full variable domain (missing parts from reference TRBV30 and TRBJ1-4): SQTIHQWPATLVQPVGSPLSLECTVEGTSNPNLYWYRQAAGRGLQLLFYSVGIGQISSEVPQNLSASRPQDRQFILSSKKLLLSDSGFYLCALGAAARGKLFFGSGTQLSVL.

This clonotype was detected once. The V gene is TRBV2, the J gene TRBJ1-1, with 10 positions matching TRBD1. Per germline, CDR1 SNHLY and CDR2 FYNNEI. V lost 6 bases to trimming and J lost 4 bases; unmatched junction nucleotides: 5. The CDR3 loop spans 14 amino acids. DNA of the CDR3: TGTGCCAGCAGAGCGGGACAGGGGATCACTGAAGCTTTCTTT. It specifies CASRAGQGITEAFF.

The chain recombines TRBV10-3 with TRBJ2-2; weak D call: TRBD1 (5 bases). This CDR3 is built from 13 residues. V gave up 11 bases and J gave up 6 bases, with 16 bases separating them. Germline values: CDR1 ENHRY, CDR2 SYGVKD. CDR3 loop: CASATTAPGELFF. As DNA, the CDR3 is TGTGCCTCCGCCACGACAGCGCCCGGGGAGCTGTTTTTT.